This T cell receptor beta chain was identified in a study of T cells in Graves' hyperthyroidism and ophthalmopathy (dated by TCRdb to the late 2010s). Broadly, across the study: Peripheral blood was collected at initial diagnosis, before any treatment. TCR V-J signatures able to tell the groups apart were searched for in a discovery cohort of 90 to 100 patients, of whom over 40 had Graves' ophthalmopathy and under 65 had stable Graves' hyperthyroidism. Whether ophthalmopathy could be predicted prospectively was tested in an independent validation cohort made up of approximately 19 hyperthyroidism patients plus 17 patients who later progressed to ophthalmopathy. The 100 or so discovery patients were randomly split 7:3 into training and test sets. The study also compared thyroid tissue and blood T-cell repertoires from roughly six Graves' hyperthyroidism patients. Following sampling, methimazole starting at 30 mg daily was given to hyperthyroidism patients, and high-dose intravenous methylprednisolone was given to ophthalmopathy patients. The paper reports TCR Vbeta CDR3 sequencing of approximately 130 peripheral blood samples: 43 ophthalmopathy, about 75 hyperthyroidism and approximately 17 progressor patients.

Study-wide findings and limitations: No statistical method was used to set the sample size in advance, and investigators knew the group allocation. A model built on a 13 V-J signature distinguished ophthalmopathy from stable hyperthyroidism, reaching 85% to 90% sensitivity and under 84% specificity in cross-validation and 80%/75% in testing. In validation, the model predicted progression to ophthalmopathy a median of about 6.5 months before onset, with approximately 70% sensitivity and almost 75% specificity. Most expanded thyroid clonotypes (frequency above 0.001) were also detected in blood, suggesting blood repertoires may reflect thyroid immune responses.

CDR1 and CDR2, looked up from the germline V gene, are KGHSH and LQKENI. From cysteine to phenylalanine, the CDR3 is 14 amino acids long. Just the 42-base CDR3 DNA is kept, in frame starting at base 1. V is shortened by 3 bases, J by 6 bases, and the region joining them spans 12 bases. The TCR beta CDR3 regions were amplified from the RNA transcripts. A first-round RT-PCR of the TCR CDR3 used the HTBI primer set with the Qiagen OneStep RT-PCR kit. Libraries were constructed in a second round of multiplex PCR, after which size selection and purification were carried out. Paired-end sequencing of the libraries was performed with 100 bp reads on an Illumina HiSeq2000. The source study handled its data this way. SOAPnuke was used to process the raw data, removing reads that contained adapters or uncalled bases, had a mean Phred below 15, or lacked an exact match to the constant primer or identifier. High-quality paired reads were merged using COPE v1.2.5, and each unique nucleotide sequence was defined as a clonotype. MiTCR v1.1 was used to align clonotypes to the IMGT TRBV, TRBD and TRBJ reference segments. The analysis included only V-J combinations with a frequency above 0.0001, which together covered roughly 99% of the repertoires. A TCS score was defined as the ratio between F50 (clonal expansion) and ExV (chaos), using BLOSUM62-based TCRdist between CDR3 peptides within each V-J. Welch's t-statistics and random forest reduced around 520 V-J features to some 14, which were used in a naive Bayes classifier (R e1071). TCRdb took the public reads, trimmed them with fastp at Q25, ran MiXCR for clone calling and kept in-frame beta chains. Identical CDR3 protein sequences are pooled into one entry, listed with their most common genes and DNA. The authors' filters were not applied to this entry. The sample table holds approximately 700,000 distinct CDR3 sequences, of which approximately 16% were seen once. Under 9.5% of the sample rests with the top ten.

A patient counted as having stable Graves' hyperthyroidism if no progression to ophthalmopathy occurred over 18 months of follow-up. Hyperthyroidism patients were aged 18 to 65 years and newly diagnosed, with disease duration of less than 2 months. Any patient with an uncontrolled infection, another autoimmune disease, pregnancy or lactation was excluded. Diagnoses relied on clinical symptoms, serum thyroxine and TRAb, thyroid ultrasound and orbital computed tomography. Ficoll-Paque density gradient centrifugation was used to isolate PBMCs from about 10 ml of fresh peripheral blood. Trizol reagent was used to extract total RNA, and RNA quality was then checked on an Agilent 2100 Bioanalyzer. Concerning this clonotype: The antigen it binds to is not known. It has no much larger one-base neighbor in the sample; base qualities were not kept.

The chain uses TRBV18 and TRBJ2-4; the D gene is possibly TRBD2, with 5 bases matching. The sample consisted of blood. This clonotype originated in a man between 18 and 29 years old with Graves' hyperthyroidism. This receptor carries the CDR3 CASSPFGEGNIQYF. The DNA reads TGTGCCAGCTCACCCTTCGGCGAGGGAAACATTCAGTACTTC.